Listed here is a single TCR beta chain. The V and J ends lost 4 bases and 2 bases respectively, with 16 bases between them. Looked up from germline, CDR1 is SGHNT and CDR2 is YYREEE (reference sequence). CDR3 length: 15 amino acids. The data stem from a study of shared clonotypes between healthy human individuals. Several immunoSEQ plates received, in even portions, the genomic DNA of each subset. Data came from immunoSEQ multiplex PCR; TCRdb stores just in-frame clones and leaves some out. The data contain roughly 700,000 clones, approximately 79% of them singletons. This clonotype was obtained from a woman aged 25-40 years in good health. The sample comprised memory CD4+ T cells sorted from blood. Subset noted: CD45RA-negative fraction. The V and J genes are TRBV5-4 and TRBJ2-7; unclear D gene. The CDR3, as DNA: TGTGCCAGCAGCAGCAGAACAACGTCCCCCTACGAGCAGTACTTC. Encoded protein: CASSSRTTSPYEQYF. Full variable domain (rest looked up from reference TRBV5-4 and TRBJ2-7): ETGVTQSPTHLIKTRGQQVTLRCSSQSGHNTVSWYQQALGQGPQFIFQYYREEENGRGNFPPRFSGLQFPNYSSELNVNALELDDSALYLCASSSRTTSPYEQYFGPGTRLTVT.